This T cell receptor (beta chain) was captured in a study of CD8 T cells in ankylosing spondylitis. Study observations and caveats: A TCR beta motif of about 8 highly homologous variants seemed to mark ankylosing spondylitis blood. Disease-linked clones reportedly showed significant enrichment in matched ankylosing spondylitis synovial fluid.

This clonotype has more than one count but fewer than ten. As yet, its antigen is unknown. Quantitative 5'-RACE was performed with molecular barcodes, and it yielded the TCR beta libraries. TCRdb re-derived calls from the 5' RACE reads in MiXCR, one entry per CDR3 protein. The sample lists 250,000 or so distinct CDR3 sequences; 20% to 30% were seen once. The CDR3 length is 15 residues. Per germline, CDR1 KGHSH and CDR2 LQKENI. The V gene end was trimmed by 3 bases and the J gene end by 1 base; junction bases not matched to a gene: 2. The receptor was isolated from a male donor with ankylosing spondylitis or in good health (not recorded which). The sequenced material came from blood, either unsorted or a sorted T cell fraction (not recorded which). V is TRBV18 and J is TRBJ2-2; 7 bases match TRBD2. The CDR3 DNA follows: TGTGCCAGCTCACCTTTAGCGGGGAACACCGGGGAGCTGTTTTTT. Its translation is CASSPLAGNTGELFF.